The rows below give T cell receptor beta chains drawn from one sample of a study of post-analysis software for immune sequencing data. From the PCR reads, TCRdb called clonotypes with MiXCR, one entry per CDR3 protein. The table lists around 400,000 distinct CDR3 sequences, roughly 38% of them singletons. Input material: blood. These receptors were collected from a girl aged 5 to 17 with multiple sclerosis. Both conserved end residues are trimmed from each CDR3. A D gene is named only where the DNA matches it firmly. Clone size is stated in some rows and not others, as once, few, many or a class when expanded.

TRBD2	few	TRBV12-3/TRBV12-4	ASIAAGGPNEQF
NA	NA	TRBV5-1	ASSLEGEKGTNGYT
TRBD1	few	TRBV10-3	AISGTGTANSPLH
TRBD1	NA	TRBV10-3	AISESGQTKNIQY
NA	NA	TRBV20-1	SAPLMGPGELF
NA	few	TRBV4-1	ASSHVTGRRFDYGYT
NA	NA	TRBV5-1	ASSPGTSDYGYT
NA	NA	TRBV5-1	ASSLGTADWFTDTQY
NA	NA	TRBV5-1	ASCGGLGYMGQY
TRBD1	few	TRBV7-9	ASSAQGADYGYT
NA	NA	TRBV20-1	SAIRADRSNQPQH
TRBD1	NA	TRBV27	ASSRRDRGLRFMNTEAF
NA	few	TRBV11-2	ASSLATGRFDSPLH
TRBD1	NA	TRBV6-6	ASSLPTGHQETQY
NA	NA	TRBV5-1	ASSRAPYEQY
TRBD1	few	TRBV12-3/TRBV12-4	ASNLQGAGYGYT
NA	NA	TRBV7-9	ASSARGAGGAQY
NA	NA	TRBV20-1	SVGGSITRYEQY
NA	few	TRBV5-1	ASSLDPFYTDTQY
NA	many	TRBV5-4	ASSLGGAAYNEQF
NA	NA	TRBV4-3	ASSQVGVTYEQY
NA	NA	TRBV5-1	ASSLGLGIEQF
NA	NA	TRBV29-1	SAQDGSNYGYT
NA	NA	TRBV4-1	ASSYGGGKTIGNQPQH
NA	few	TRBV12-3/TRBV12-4	ASRRRRTQVADTQY
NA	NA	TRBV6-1	ASSKDRAYYNEQF
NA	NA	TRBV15	ATSGGYRDANQPQH
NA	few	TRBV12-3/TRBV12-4	ASRPASREEKLF
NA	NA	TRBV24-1	ATSDMGQPQH
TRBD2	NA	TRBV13	ASSGTTSLGETQY
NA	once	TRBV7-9	ASSLEVPGKRDGYT
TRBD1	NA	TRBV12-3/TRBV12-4	ASSLRQGLNTEAF
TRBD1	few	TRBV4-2	ASSQPGTGDEGQPQH
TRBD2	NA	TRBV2	ASRGRLAESSYNEQF